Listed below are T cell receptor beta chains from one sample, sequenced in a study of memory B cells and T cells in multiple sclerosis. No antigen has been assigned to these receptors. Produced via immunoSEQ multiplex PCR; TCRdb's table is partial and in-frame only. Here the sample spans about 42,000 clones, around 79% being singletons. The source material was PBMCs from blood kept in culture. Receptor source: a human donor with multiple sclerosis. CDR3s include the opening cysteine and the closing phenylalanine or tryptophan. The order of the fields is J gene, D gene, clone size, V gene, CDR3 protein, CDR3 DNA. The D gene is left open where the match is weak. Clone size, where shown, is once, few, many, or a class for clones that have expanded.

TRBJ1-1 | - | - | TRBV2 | CASSKDRMNTEAFF | TGTGCCAGCAGTAAAGACAGAATGAACACTGAAGCTTTCTTT
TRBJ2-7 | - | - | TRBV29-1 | CSVAYRVSSYEQYF | TGCAGCGTTGCATACAGGGTGAGTTCCTACGAGCAGTACTTC
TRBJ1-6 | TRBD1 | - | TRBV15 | CATSRDPIRGTAYNSPLHF | TGTGCCACCAGCAGAGATCCGATACGCGGGACAGCCTATAATTCACCCCTCCACTTT
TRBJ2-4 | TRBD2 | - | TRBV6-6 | CASNTLAGGPNIQYF | TGTGCCAGCAACACACTAGCGGGGGGGCCGAACATTCAGTACTTC
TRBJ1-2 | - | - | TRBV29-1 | CSVMLAGGRYTF | TGCAGCGTCATGTTGGCAGGTGGTCGCTACACCTTC
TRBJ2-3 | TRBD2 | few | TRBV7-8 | CASSLVVAGGTDTQYF | TGTGCCAGCAGCTTAGTTGTAGCGGGGGGCACAGATACGCAGTATTTT
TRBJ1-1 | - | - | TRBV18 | CASSPGGDTEAFF | TGTGCCAGCTCACCAGGGGGGGACACTGAAGCTTTCTTT
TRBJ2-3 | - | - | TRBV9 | CASSVELASWTDTQYF | TGTGCCAGCAGCGTAGAACTAGCAAGTTGGACAGATACGCAGTATTTT
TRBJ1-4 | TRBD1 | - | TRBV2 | CASRDREGEKLFF | TGTGCCAGTCGGGACAGGGAGGGTGAAAAACTGTTTTTT
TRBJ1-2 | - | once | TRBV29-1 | CSAASGGYGYTF | TGCAGCGCTGCGTCGGGGGGCTATGGCTACACCTTC
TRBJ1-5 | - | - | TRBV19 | CASTSQGGPNQPQHF | TGTGCCAGTACCTCTCAGGGAGGGCCCAATCAGCCCCAGCATTTT
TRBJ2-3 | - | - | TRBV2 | CASSELQDTDTQYF | TGTGCCAGCAGTGAATTGCAGGACACAGATACGCAGTATTTT
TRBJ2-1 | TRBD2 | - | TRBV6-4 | CASRETSGGLNEQFF | TGTGCCAGCAGGGAAACTAGCGGGGGCCTCAATGAGCAGTTCTTC
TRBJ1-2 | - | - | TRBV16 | CASSQSGGGGYTF | TGTGCCAGCAGCCAATCAGGGGGAGGCGGCTACACCTTC
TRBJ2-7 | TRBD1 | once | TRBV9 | CASSERQGGYEQYF | TGTGCCAGCAGCGAAAGACAGGGGGGCTACGAGCAGTACTTC
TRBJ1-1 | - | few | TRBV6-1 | CASMRGREAFF | TGTGCCAGCATGCGGGGCCGAGAAGCTTTCTTT
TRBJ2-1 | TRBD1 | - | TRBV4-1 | CASSPVGQGARNEQFF | TGCGCCAGCAGTCCTGTTGGACAGGGGGCACGAAATGAGCAGTTCTTC
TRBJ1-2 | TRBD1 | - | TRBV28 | CASIVGQEASGYTF | TGTGCCAGCATCGTGGGACAGGAAGCAAGCGGCTACACCTTC
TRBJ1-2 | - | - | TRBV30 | CAWNARLGRGYTF | TGTGCCTGGAACGCCAGACTGGGACGAGGCTACACCTTC
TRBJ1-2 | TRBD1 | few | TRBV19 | CASSITGGNYGYTF | TGTGCCAGTAGTATAACAGGGGGGAACTATGGCTACACCTTC
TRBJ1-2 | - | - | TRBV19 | CASSITGLYGYTF | TGTGCCAGTAGTATCACAGGACTGTATGGCTACACCTTC
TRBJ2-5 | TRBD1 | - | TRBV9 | CASSAGQGWETQYF | TGTGCCAGCAGCGCGGGACAGGGGTGGGAGACCCAGTACTTC
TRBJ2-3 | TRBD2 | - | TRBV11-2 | CASSLTSGGTDTQYF | TGTGCCAGCAGCTTAACTAGCGGGGGTACAGATACGCAGTATTTT
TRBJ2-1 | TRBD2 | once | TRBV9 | CASSSTSGGYNEQFF | TGTGCCAGCAGCTCGACTAGCGGGGGCTACAATGAGCAGTTCTTC
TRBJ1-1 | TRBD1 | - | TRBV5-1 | CASSDRGTEAFF | TGCGCCAGCAGCGACAGGGGAACTGAAGCTTTCTTT
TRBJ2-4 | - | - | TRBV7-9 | CASSLMVAKNIQYF | TGTGCCAGCAGCTTAATGGTGGCCAAAAACATTCAGTACTTC
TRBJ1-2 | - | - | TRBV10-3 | CAISEPRTPFSYTF | TGTGCCATCAGTGAGCCTCGGACCCCATTCAGCTACACCTTC
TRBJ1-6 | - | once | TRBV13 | CASRQQESSYNSPLHF | TGTGCCAGCAGGCAACAGGAGAGCTCCTATAATTCACCCCTCCACTTT
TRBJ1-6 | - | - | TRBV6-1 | CASSTYGSYNSPLHF | TGTGCCAGCAGTACCTACGGGTCTTATAATTCACCCCTCCACTTT
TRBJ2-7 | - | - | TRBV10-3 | CAISESNRLGTAYEQYF | TGTGCCATCAGTGAGTCGAACCGGTTGGGCACCGCCTACGAGCAGTACTTC
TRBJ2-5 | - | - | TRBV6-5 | CASRRTLEGTQYF | TGTGCCAGCAGGCGGACACTGGAGGGGACCCAGTACTTC
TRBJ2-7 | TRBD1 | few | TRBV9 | CASSPGTASYEQYF | TGTGCCAGCAGCCCCGGGACAGCCTCCTACGAGCAGTACTTC
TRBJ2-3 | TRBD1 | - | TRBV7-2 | CASSLGSGFGQGRADTQYF | TGTGCCAGCAGCTTAGGGTCAGGTTTCGGACAGGGTAGGGCAGATACGCAGTATTTT
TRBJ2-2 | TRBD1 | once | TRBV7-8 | CASSSRDRGLAGELFF | TGTGCCAGCAGCAGCCGGGACAGGGGTCTCGCCGGGGAGCTGTTTTTT
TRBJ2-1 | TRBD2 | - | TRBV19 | CASSQSGGAAYEQFF | TGTGCCAGTAGTCAAAGCGGGGGGGCCGCCTATGAGCAGTTCTTC
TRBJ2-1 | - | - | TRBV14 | CASSHPVWAPNREQFF | TGTGCCAGCAGCCACCCCGTTTGGGCCCCAAATAGGGAGCAGTTCTTC
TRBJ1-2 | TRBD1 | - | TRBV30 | CAWSRQGSYTF | TGTGCCTGGAGCCGACAGGGAAGCTACACCTTC
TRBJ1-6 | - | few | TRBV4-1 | CASSQFLQLSSYNSPLHF | TGCGCCAGCAGCCAATTTTTGCAGCTAAGCTCCTATAATTCACCCCTCCACTTT
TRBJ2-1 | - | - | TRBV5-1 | CASSPQTTSNEQFF | TGCGCCAGCAGCCCTCAAACAACGAGCAATGAGCAGTTCTTC
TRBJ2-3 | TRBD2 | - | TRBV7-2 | CASSLAGGPVDTQYF | TGTGCCAGCAGCTTGGCGGGGGGGCCGGTAGATACGCAGTATTTT
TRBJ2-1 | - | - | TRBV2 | CASSEGVGRPAEQFF | TGTGCCAGCAGTGAAGGAGTTGGCCGTCCTGCTGAGCAGTTCTTC
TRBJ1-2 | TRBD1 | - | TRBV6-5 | CASRKPGQAGGYTF | TGTGCCAGCAGAAAACCGGGACAGGCGGGGGGCTACACCTTC
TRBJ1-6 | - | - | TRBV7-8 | CASSFRLLSYNSPLHF | TGTGCCAGCAGCTTCAGACTGCTCTCCTATAATTCACCCCTCCACTTT
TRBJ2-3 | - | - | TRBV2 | CASRVTGSDTQYF | TGTGCCAGCAGGGTAACAGGGTCAGATACGCAGTATTTT
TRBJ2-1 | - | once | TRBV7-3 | CASSLGGNFDYNEQFF | TGTGCCAGCAGCTTAGGTGGCAATTTTGACTACAATGAGCAGTTCTTC
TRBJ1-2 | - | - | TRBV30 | CAWRKPGGGSGYTF | TGTGCCTGGAGAAAACCCGGGGGCGGGTCGGGCTACACCTTC
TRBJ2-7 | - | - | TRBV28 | CASSFDEQYF | TGTGCCAGCAGTTTTGACGAGCAGTACTTC